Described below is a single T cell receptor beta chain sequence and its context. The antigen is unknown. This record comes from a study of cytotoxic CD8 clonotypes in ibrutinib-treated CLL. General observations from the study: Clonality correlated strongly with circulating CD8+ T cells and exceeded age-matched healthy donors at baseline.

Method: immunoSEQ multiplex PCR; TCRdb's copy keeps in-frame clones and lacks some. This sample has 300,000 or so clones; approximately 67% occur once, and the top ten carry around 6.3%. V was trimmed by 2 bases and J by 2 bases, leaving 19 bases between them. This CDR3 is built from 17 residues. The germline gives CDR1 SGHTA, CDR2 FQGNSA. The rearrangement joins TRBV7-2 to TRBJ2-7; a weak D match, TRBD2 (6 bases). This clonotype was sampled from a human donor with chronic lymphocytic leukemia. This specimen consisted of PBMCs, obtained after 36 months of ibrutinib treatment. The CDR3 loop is CASSLNQHFSGTYEQYF. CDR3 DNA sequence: TGTGCCAGCAGCTTAAATCAGCATTTTAGCGGCACCTACGAGCAGTACTTC. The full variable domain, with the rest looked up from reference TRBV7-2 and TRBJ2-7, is GAGVSQSPSNKVTEKGKDVELRCDPISGHTALYWYRQSLGQGLEFLIYFQGNSAPDKSGLPSDRFSAERTGGSVSTLTIQRTQQEDSAVYLCASSLNQHFSGTYEQYFGPGTRLTVT.